The 22 T cell receptor beta chains presented below share a single source sample, sequenced in a study of CD8+CD57+ T cells in acquired aplastic anemia. Profiling of TCR beta VDJ combinations and CDR3 sequences used genomic DNA as template. TCRdb redid the calling of the reads with MiXCR, one entry per CDR3 protein. This table has about 160,000 distinct CDR3 sequences, 47% appearing once. An expansion of CD8+CD57+ cells by flow cytometry had been shown in patients chosen for sequencing. The sequenced material came from sorted CD4+, CD8+, or CD8+CD57+ T cells (not recorded which) from PBMCs. The source is a human donor with aplastic anemia.

On this clonotype: This clone may be a read error of a much larger clone one base away. The chain recombines TRBV2 with TRBJ1-6; D unresolved. V was clipped by 2 bases and J by 0 bases, with 5 bases between them. The CDR3 has 15 residues. Germline assignment: CDR1 SNHLY and CDR2 FYNNEI. The CDR3 spells CASSERSSYNSPLHF. DNA for the CDR3: TGTGCCAGCAGTGAACGGAGCTCCTATAATTCACCCCTCCACTTT.

The genes are TRBV2 and TRBJ2-7; D may be TRBD1 (5 bases). The CDR3 extends over 12 amino acids. Trimming pared 4 bases from V and 5 bases from J, leaving 9 bases between. From germline, CDR1 is SNHLY and CDR2 FYNNEI. DNA of the CDR3: TGTGCCAGCAGTGGGGGCATCGACGAGCAGTACTTC. This sequence encodes CASSGGIDEQYF.

The chain employs TRBV25-1 and TRBJ2-7; 10 bases align to TRBD1. The CDR3 sequence is 15 residues long. V lost 7 bases to trimming and J lost 2 bases; unmatched junction nucleotides: 8. CDR1 MGHDK and CDR2 SYGVNS come from the germline V gene. CDR3 region: CASTHSGTGAYEQYF. The CDR3 region has the DNA TGTGCCAGCACCCACTCCGGGACAGGGGCCTACGAGCAGTACTTC.

This chain connects TRBV2 to TRBJ1-5; D is possibly TRBD1 (6 bases). Trimming removed 3 bases from V and 5 bases from J, with 11 bases in between. Germline V gene sequence: CDR1 SNHLY, CDR2 FYNNEI. The CDR3 has 14 amino acids. The CDR3 loop reads CASSDRTDDQPQHF. The CDR3 DNA reads TGTGCCAGCAGTGATCGGACAGATGATCAGCCCCAGCATTTT.

Many counts were recorded for this clonotype. The genes are TRBV5-4 and TRBJ2-7; D is unresolved. The V end was cut by 4 bases, the J end by 6 bases, with 14 bases between. This CDR3 region has 13 residues. Germline V gene data show CDR1 as SGHNT and CDR2 as YYREEE (reference sequence). DNA of the CDR3: TGTGCCAGCAGCCCCCAGACAAGGATCGAGCAGTACTTC. Translated: CASSPQTRIEQYF.

This clonotype was observed once. The chain has TRBV5-4 and TRBJ1-1, with unresolved D. The CDR3 is 14 amino acids. Germline V gene lookup returns CDR1 SGHNT and CDR2 YYREEE (reference sequence). V was pared by 4 bases and J by 4 bases, with 14 bases between. The DNA of the CDR3 is TGTGCCAGCAGCCAAGGACCAGCGAGCACTGAAGCTTTCTTT. It is translated as CASSQGPASTEAFF.

There are many counts of this clonotype. The CDR3 sequence is CASRGRGQASYEQYF. The CDR3 DNA reads as TGTGCCAGCAGGGGAAGAGGGCAGGCCTCCTACGAGCAGTACTTC. This chain links TRBV11-2 with TRBJ2-7, with D perhaps matching TRBD2 (5 bases). The CDR3 contains 15 residues. V lost 6 bases to trimming and J lost 0 bases, with 15 bases between them. The germline V gene encodes CDR1 SGHAT and CDR2 FQNNGV.

The genes are TRBV6-1 and TRBJ2-1; D is uncertain. Per the germline V gene, CDR1 is MNHNS and CDR2 is SASEGT. The CDR3 spans 16 residues. V lost 7 bases to trimming and J lost 0 bases, with 16 bases between them. CDR3 region: CASMLLRPSSYNEQFF. In DNA, the CDR3 is TGTGCCAGCATGTTATTGAGGCCCAGCTCCTACAATGAGCAGTTCTTC.

The chain combines TRBV10-1 with TRBJ2-7; 8 nucleotides agree with TRBD1. The CDR3 contains 13 residues. Per the germline V gene, CDR1 is WNHNN and CDR2 is SYGVQD (reference sequence). With V trimmed by 3 bases and J by 7 bases, 5 bases remained unmatched. For the CDR3, the DNA is TGCGCCAGCAGTGAAGACAGGGGTTGGGAGCAGTACTTC. Protein sequence: CASSEDRGWEQYF.

This clonotype occurred once. The rearrangement joins TRBV20-1 to TRBJ2-7; tentatively, D is TRBD2 (5 bases). The CDR3 consists of 14 residues. Germline V gene data show CDR1 as DFQATT and CDR2 as SNEGSKA (reference sequence). Deletions cut 3 bases from V and 2 bases from J, with 14 bases between. The CDR3: CSAREEKSPYEQYF. In nucleotides, the CDR3 is TGCAGTGCTAGGGAGGAAAAGTCCCCCTACGAGCAGTACTTC.

The chain carries TRBV29-1 and TRBJ1-1, with D unresolved. Germline CDR1 is SQVTM and CDR2 is ANQGSEA. The CDR3 is 11 amino acids. Trimming stripped 6 bases from V and 4 bases from J, with 9 bases between. The CDR3 DNA reads as TGCAGCGTCGAGGGTATCACTGAAGCTTTCTTT. Amino acid sequence: CSVEGITEAFF.

As DNA, the CDR3 is TGCAGTGCCGTGGCCAGCCACCACTATGGCTACACCTTC. It encodes CSAVASHHYGYTF. The chain employs TRBV20-1 and TRBJ1-2; no reliable D call. Trimming left V 6 bases short and J 3 bases short, with 14 bases between. CDR3 length: 13 residues. Germline lookup yields CDR1 DFQATT and CDR2 SNEGSKA (reference sequence).

The table lists this clonotype with many counts. This chain joins TRBV9 and TRBJ2-1, with 8 nucleotides matching TRBD2. V shed 3 bases, J shed 4 bases, and the junction held 9 bases outside the gene matches. The CDR3 totals 16 residues. Per germline, CDR1 SGDLS and CDR2 YYNGEE. The CDR3 coding sequence is TGTGCCAGCAGCGCCTTTAGCGGGGCCTCATACAATGAGCAGTTCTTC. Its translation is CASSAFSGASYNEQFF.

The rearrangement links TRBV19 to TRBJ1-1, with D possibly TRBD1 on 6 matching bases. Germline V CDR1 and CDR2: LNHDA, SQIVND (reference sequence). The CDR3 sequence is 12 residues long. With 6 bases removed from V and 1 base from J, the gap between germline ends came to 6 bases. CDR3 in amino acids: CASRTGNTEAFF. As DNA, the CDR3 is TGTGCCAGTAGGACAGGGAACACTGAAGCTTTCTTT.

This chain links TRBV14 with TRBJ2-7, with D hard to call. Between the trimmed V and J ends, which lost 0 bases and 1 base, there was a span of 7 bases. The CDR3 covers 14 residues. Germline loops: CDR1 SGHDN, CDR2 FVKESK. The CDR3 loop reads CASSQDWRSYEQYF. The CDR3 nucleotides are TGTGCCAGCAGCCAAGATTGGCGTTCCTACGAGCAGTACTTC.

This clonotype was observed at least ten times. The chain joins TRBV11-2 to TRBJ2-7; 9 bases agree with TRBD2. Germline V gene lookup returns CDR1 SGHAT and CDR2 FQNNGV. Losses at the gene ends were 1 base for V and 6 bases for J; bases not matched to a gene: 1. CDR3 length: 13 residues. The DNA for the CDR3 is TGTGCCAGCAGCTTAGTGCGGGAGGGCGAGCAGTACTTC. Its translation: CASSLVREGEQYF.

This sequence joins TRBV2 and TRBJ2-7; 10 positions agree with TRBD2. This CDR3 contains 14 residues. Germline V lookup: CDR1 SNHLY, CDR2 FYNNEI. V was pared by 11 bases and J by 2 bases, with 9 bases of the junction left unmatched. The CDR3, as DNA: TGTGCCGGGAGGGGACTAGCGACAACCTACGAGCAGTACTTC. Translation: CAGRGLATTYEQYF.

The table lists this clonotype with a few counts. The CDR3 DNA reads TGTGCCAGCAGTCCCATCCGCGGGAGGGAAGGAAACGAGCAGTACTTC. This sequence encodes CASSPIRGREGNEQYF. The V call is TRBV6-1, the J call TRBJ2-7, with TRBD2 identical over 9 bases. CDR1 MNHNS and CDR2 SASEGT come from the germline V gene. The CDR3 length is 16 residues. V gave up 5 bases and J gave up 5 bases; unmatched junction bases: 13.

At least ten counts were recorded for this clonotype. The chain recombines TRBV30 with TRBJ1-6; D ambiguous. The CDR3 extends over 12 amino acids. Deletions cut 4 bases from V and 7 bases from J, with 8 bases between. CDR1 and CDR2 from the germline V gene are GTSNPN and SVGIG (reference sequence). The CDR3 DNA reads TGTGCCTGGACGTACGGGAATTCACCCCTCCACTTT. Translation: CAWTYGNSPLHF. The complete variable domain, with remaining parts taken from reference TRBV30 and TRBJ1-6, reads SQTIHQWPATLVQPVGSPLSLECTVEGTSNPNLYWYRQAAGRGLQLLFYSVGIGQISSEVPQNLSASRPQDRQFILSSKKLLLSDSGFYLCAWTYGNSPLHFGNGTRLTVT.

For the CDR3, the DNA is TGTGCCAGCAACCAGACTAGCGGGGGATCTGAGCAGTTCTTC. Residues: CASNQTSGGSEQFF. V usage is TRBV19 and J usage is TRBJ2-1; 12 positions match TRBD2. Germline-derived CDR1 and CDR2 are LNHDA and SQIVND (reference sequence). The CDR3 length is 14 residues. With 9 bases clipped from V and 9 bases from J, the junction kept 9 bases outside the gene matches.

This clonotype was counted only a few times. V gene TRBV2 combines with J gene TRBJ1-5; D is perhaps TRBD1 (5 bases). This CDR3 contains 13 residues. V lost 7 bases to trimming and J lost 4 bases, with 11 bases between them. Germline V lookup: CDR1 SNHLY, CDR2 FYNNEI. In nucleotides, the CDR3 is TGTGCCAGCATGCGAGAGGGGAATCAGCCCCAGCATTTT. Translated, it gives CASMREGNQPQHF. Looking up the rest from reference TRBV2 and TRBJ1-5 gives the full variable domain: EPEVTQTPSHQVTQMGQEVILRCVPISNHLYFYWYRQILGQKVEFLVSFYNNEISEKSEIFDDQFSVERPDGSNFTLKIRSTKLEDSAMYFCASMREGNQPQHFGDGTRLSIL.

This clonotype was seen at least ten times. The V gene is TRBV24-1, the J gene TRBJ1-5, with TRBD1 identical over 7 bases. CDR3 length equals 15 residues. With V trimmed by 5 bases and J by 3 bases, 6 bases remained unmatched. Germline values: CDR1 KGHDR, CDR2 SFDVKD. The CDR3 coding sequence is TGTGCCACCAGTGGGACAGGTAGTAACAATCAGCCCCAGCATTTT. Amino acid sequence: CATSGTGSNNQPQHF.